This TCR beta chain originates from a study of CD8+CD57+ T cells in acquired aplastic anemia. Study summary: Sorted CD4+ and CD8+ cells gave a mean 3.2 ug DNA, range about 0.2 to 27.4 ug. Study-level points and caveats: Controls did not differ significantly from patients in CD8+ Simpson's diversity.

The use of genomic DNA as template underpinned the TCR beta VDJ and CDR3 profiling. A single record per CDR3 protein comes from TCRdb applying MiXCR to the reads. The sample has 160,000 or so distinct CDR3 sequences; roughly 48% are singletons. This clonotype was detected ten times or more. The antigen remains unidentified. Sequencing was done on patients that had shown CD8+CD57+ cell expansion by flow cytometry. V shed 7 bases and J shed 1 base, with 18 bases lying between them. Germline-derived CDR1 and CDR2 are SGHRS and YFSETQ. The CDR3 totals 15 residues. Sequenced material: sorted CD4+, CD8+, or CD8+CD57+ T cells (not recorded which) from PBMCs. The clonotype comes from a human donor with aplastic anemia. This chain connects TRBV5-1 to TRBJ2-7; tentatively, D is TRBD1 or TRBD2 (5 bases each). The CDR3 bases are TGCGCCAGCGAACGGGGTGGGGGAGAATCCTACGAGCAGTACTTC. Its translation is CASERGGGESYEQYF.